This paragraph covers one TCR beta chain sequence. The data originate from a study of blood T cell repertoires in COVID-19. TCRdb's table, derived via immunoSEQ multiplex PCR, lists solely in-frame clones and lacks some. The sample yields about 180,000 clones, about 83% seen once. The CDR3 length is 15 residues. V was shortened by 3 bases and J by 3 bases, with 12 bases between the two germline ends. The germline V gene has CDR1 SGHVS and CDR2 FQNEAQ. This TCR came from a woman aged 30 to 39 who had recovered from COVID-19. Sequencing was performed on PBMCs or T cells enriched from blood (not recorded which). The gene calls are TRBV7-8 and TRBJ2-1; D may be TRBD2 (5 bases). CDR3 amino acids: CASSFDSAFYNEQFF. CDR3 DNA sequence: TGTGCCAGCAGCTTCGATAGCGCGTTCTACAATGAGCAGTTCTTC.